This T cell receptor beta chain was identified in a study of T cell responses to AZD1222 COVID-19 vaccine (dated by TCRdb to 2020 to 2023). In the study overall: A total of 233 trial participants underwent TCR sequencing, of whom more than 200 had received two doses of AZD1222 and about 26 had received two doses of the MenACWY control vaccine. Enrollment into the trials was organized by age into subgroups of 18-55, 56-69 and 70-plus years, and those subgroups contained approximately 150, 30 and 60 TCR-sequenced participants, respectively.

Study-wide findings and limitations: Conclusions about previously exposed vaccinees are limited, since just five to seven AZD1222 recipients were seropositive for SARS-CoV-2 at baseline. Vaccine-associated CD4 TCRs spanned the whole spike protein, with dominant responses in regions 160-218 and 743-854. The 56-69-year group was small, and its depth increase did not reach significance, likely because of low power. Reportedly, almost half of the unique spike-specific TCRs recognized epitopes lying outside the regions that are mutated in the B.1.351 and B.1.1.7 variants. Because no samples from the day 14 peak response were available, repertoires could be characterized only after the peak T cell response. After two AZD1222 doses, both the breadth and the depth of spike-specific TCRs were significantly higher than at day 0 and than in MenACWY recipients. Participants were mostly white British and included more females than males, and it was suggested by the authors that clonal diversity may have been underestimated.

The CDR3 regions of human TCRbeta chains were analyzed by immunosequencing. Per the source publication's procedure: TCRs in the repertoires were matched against a reference library of SARS-CoV-2-specific TCRs that had been generated with the MIRA antigen-specificity platform. Breadth meant the fraction of unique TCRs that were SARS-CoV-2-associated, whereas depth meant the fraction of total T cells that were SARS-CoV-2-associated. Each spike-specific TCR was assigned to its reactive spike region and to a CD4 or CD8 class using the MIRA data. Log10-transformed breadth and depth values were compared by one-way ANOVA with Sidak's multiple comparisons tests. The source is immuneACCESS, and TCRdb retained only in-frame sequences with V and J called. Part of the clones is not carried over; for the studies checked, unresolved V genes explain less than half of this, and the remainder is unexplained. That table furnishes V, J and clone size, whereas the DNA furnished D and trimming. Here the sample has 57,000 or so clones; approximately 85% occur a single time. Of the sample, 26% falls within the top ten clones.

What the time point label conveys for this sample: about 28 days (+/-7) after the second vaccine dose. AZD1222 recipients whose second dose came at about 4 weeks and those whose second dose came at about 12 weeks were combined into one group, since spike-specific TCR depth and breadth did not differ between the two schedules. The vaccinee samples were drawn from two UK trials, COV001 and COV002, one of which was a single-blind randomized controlled phase 2/3 trial testing AZD1222 (ChAdOx1 nCoV-19) in healthy adults. For TCRbeta chain sequencing, PBMC samples were collected from trial participants at day 0 and at day 28 after the second dose. The germline V gene specifies ENHRY as CDR1 and SYGVKD as CDR2. The germline ends are 9 bases apart after V is trimmed by 0 bases and J by 1 base. The CDR3 numbers 15 residues from cysteine through phenylalanine. The DNA shown is the 45-base CDR3, in frame from base 1.

This clone was counted a few times. No cognate antigen has been identified for it. Base quality data are lacking; no much larger clone is found one base away. The specimen comprised peripheral blood, sampled 28 days after the second AZD1222 dose. This sequence was found in an adult who received the AZD1222 COVID-19 vaccine. The chain employs TRBV10-3 and TRBJ1-1; the D gene remains uncertain. The CDR3 protein: CAISESRQANTEAFF. At the DNA level, the sequence is TGTGCCATCAGTGAGTCCCGGCAGGCGAACACTGAAGCTTTCTTT.